Following are 27 T cell receptor beta chains from one sample sequenced in a study of cytomegalovirus exposure and HLA in healthy donors. Vbeta (60) and Jbeta (13) primers were used in the PCR. TCRdb keeps only in-frame clones here, not all; method: immunoSEQ multiplex PCR. In the table there are over 150,000 clones, roughly 79% of which are singletons. Sequencing was done on a sample of PBMCs. These receptors all stem from a woman between 45 and 65 years old in good health and CMV-seronegative.

The V call is TRBV29-1, the J call TRBJ2-7; TRBD2 matches at 13 bases. V dropped 6 bases and J dropped 4; count of bases not matched to a gene: 6. CDR3 length: 14 amino acids. Germline V gene sequence: CDR1 SQVTM, CDR2 ANQGSEA. The CDR3 DNA is TGCAGCGTGCGGACTAGCGGGAGTGGTTACGAGCAGTACTTC. Protein product: CSVRTSGSGYEQYF.

The rearrangement links TRBV2 to TRBJ2-2, with a possible D match to TRBD1 (5 bases). Germline values: CDR1 SNHLY, CDR2 FYNNEI. The CDR3 consists of 13 residues. V dropped 10 bases and J dropped 6 bases, with 15 bases sitting between them. The CDR3 sequence is CAIWGRAPGELFF. In DNA, the CDR3 is TGTGCCATCTGGGGCAGGGCTCCCGGGGAGCTGTTTTTT.

The chain recombines TRBV5-6 with TRBJ2-7; D is possibly TRBD2 (5 bases). Per germline, CDR1 SGHDT and CDR2 YYEEEE. Trimming pared 2 bases from V and 5 bases from J, leaving 14 bases between. CDR3 size: 14 residues. CDR3 DNA: TGTGCCAGCAGCTTTCAAGCGTTGCGGGACGAGCAGTACTTC. This encodes CASSFQALRDEQYF. Supplemented by reference TRBV5-6 and TRBJ2-7, the full variable domain reads DAGVTQSPTHLIKTRGQQVTLRCSPKSGHDTVSWYQQALGQGPQFIFQYYEEEERQRGNFPDRFSGHQFPNYSSELNVNALLLGDSALYLCASSFQALRDEQYFGPGTRLTVT.

The rearrangement links TRBV7-2 to TRBJ2-5; D gene uncertain. The J call may not be correct, given that the DNA end is closer to TRBJ2-7. The CDR3 loop spans 13 amino acids. Germline CDR1 and CDR2: SGHTA and FQGNSA. DNA for the CDR3: TGTGCCAGCAGCTTTTCTAACTCCTACGAGCAGTACTTC. Its protein is CASSFSNSYEQYF.

V usage is TRBV5-8 and J usage is TRBJ2-1; 9 bases fit TRBD1. Germline assignment: CDR1 SGHTS and CDR2 YDEGEE. The trim removed 4 bases at V and 8 bases at J, leaving 4 bases unmatched. This CDR3 region has 13 residues. The CDR3 region has the DNA TGTGCCAGCAGCCGGACAGGGGCCGATGAGCAGTTCTTC. Amino acid sequence: CASSRTGADEQFF.

This chain links TRBV7-2 with TRBJ2-7; 10 nucleotides agree with TRBD1. The germline V gene has CDR1 SGHTA and CDR2 FQGNSA. With 3 bases clipped from V and 5 bases from J, the junction kept 4 bases outside the gene matches. The CDR3 is 14 amino acids. Here the CDR3 reads CASSFGQGGHEQYF. Here the CDR3 DNA reads TGTGCCAGCAGCTTTGGACAGGGGGGTCACGAGCAGTACTTC.

V gene TRBV11-2 combines with J gene TRBJ2-7; possible D gene TRBD1, 5 bases. Trimming took off 2 bases at V and 10 bases at J, with 9 bases between the two ends. This CDR3 is 11 amino acids long. CDR1 is SGHAT and CDR2 is FQNNGV in the germline V gene. The CDR3 protein is CASSLQGNQYF. The DNA of the CDR3 is TGTGCCAGCAGCTTACAGGGAAATCAGTACTTC.

The chain uses TRBV9 and TRBJ1-1; perhaps TRBD1 as D (6 bases). The CDR3 is made up of 13 amino acids. V was clipped by 3 bases and J by 11 bases, with 17 bases between them. Germline V gene sequence: CDR1 SGDLS, CDR2 YYNGEE. The CDR3 sequence: CASSGEGVALAFF. For the CDR3, the DNA is TGTGCCAGCAGCGGCGAGGGGGTTGCGTTGGCTTTCTTT.

The chain combines TRBV10-1 with TRBJ1-3; D ambiguous. Germline-derived CDR1 and CDR2 are WNHNN and SYGVQD (reference sequence). CDR3 length: 11 residues. V was clipped by 10 bases and J by 4 bases, with 8 bases between them. CDR3 sequence reads: CAIQPGNTIYF. The CDR3 DNA reads TGCGCCATACAGCCGGGAAACACCATATATTTT.

The chain employs TRBV7-2 and TRBJ1-1; 9 positions agree with TRBD1. V was clipped by 4 bases and J by 2 bases; unmatched bases: 11. The V gene's germline CDR1 is SGHTA and CDR2 FQGNSA. The CDR3 length is 17 residues. Here the CDR3 DNA reads TGTGCCAGCAGCTACCCCGCCGGGACAGGGAGAAACACTGAAGCTTTCTTT. It specifies CASSYPAGTGRNTEAFF.

This rearrangement joins TRBV28 to TRBJ2-2, with 7 bases lining up with TRBD1. With V trimmed by 6 bases and J by 4 bases, 11 bases remained unmatched. Germline assignment: CDR1 MDHEN and CDR2 SYDVKM. The CDR3 loop spans 16 amino acids. As DNA, the CDR3 is TGTGCCAGCAGGGAAGGGGGCAGGGTAGGCACCGGGGAGCTGTTTTTT. This codes for CASREGGRVGTGELFF.

The V gene is TRBV10-3, the J gene TRBJ2-1, with 7 nucleotides matching TRBD1. In germline, CDR1 is ENHRY, CDR2 SYGVKD. J gave up 3 bases and V 6 bases, and 8 bases lay outside the gene matches. The CDR3 is 15 amino acids. The CDR3 sequence is CAIRGDRVIYNEQFF. CDR3 sequence (DNA): TGTGCCATCAGAGGTGACAGGGTAATCTACAATGAGCAGTTCTTC.

The chain couples TRBV4-3 to TRBJ2-5; 7 bases agree with TRBD2. V gave up 0 bases and J gave up 5 bases; unmatched junction bases: 6. This CDR3 is built from 15 residues. Looked up from germline, CDR1 is LGHNA and CDR2 is YSLEER. CDR3 protein: CASSQDLGGRETQYF. The CDR3 nucleotides read TGCGCCAGCAGCCAAGATCTGGGGGGGAGGGAGACCCAGTACTTC.

The CDR3 bases are TGTGCCATCAGTGGGACAGGGGAGTTAGATCAGCCCCAGCATTTT. It translates to CAISGTGELDQPQHF. The chain employs TRBV10-3 and TRBJ1-5, with 9 bases fitting TRBD1. Germline V gene lookup returns CDR1 ENHRY and CDR2 SYGVKD. The CDR3 loop spans 15 amino acids. V shed 4 bases, J shed 5 bases, and the junction held 6 bases outside the gene matches.

The chain has TRBV6-6 and TRBJ1-1, with 8 nucleotides matching TRBD1. J was trimmed by 4 bases and V by 2 bases; bases with no gene match: 6. The germline V gene encodes CDR1 MNHNY and CDR2 SVGAGI (reference sequence). The CDR3 consists of 15 residues. CDR3 sequence (DNA): TGTGCCAGCAGTTACGCGGACAGGGTCAGCACTGAAGCTTTCTTT. Amino acid sequence: CASSYADRVSTEAFF.

The count of this clone is one. The chain combines TRBV18 with TRBJ1-1, with TRBD1 matching over 7 bases. The CDR3 consists of 16 residues. The J segment lost 4 bases and the V segment lost 4 bases, leaving 12 bases of the junction unmatched. CDR1 and CDR2 from the germline V gene are KGHSH and LQKENI. CDR3 nucleotide sequence: TGTGCCAGCTCACTACCACAGGGGATGAGGGGCACTGAAGCTTTCTTT. It codes for CASSLPQGMRGTEAFF.

The genes are TRBV7-6 and TRBJ1-3; the D gene is possibly TRBD1 (6 bases). Per the germline V gene, CDR1 is SGHVS and CDR2 is FNYEAQ. The V and J ends lost 6 bases and 0 bases respectively, with 12 bases between them. CDR3 size: 15 residues. The CDR3 DNA reads TGTGCCAGCAGTCGACTGGGGGCCTCTGGAAACACCATATATTTT. It is translated as CASSRLGASGNTIYF.

The chain combines TRBV27 with TRBJ1-1; 9 bases align to TRBD1. Germline assignment: CDR1 MNHEY and CDR2 SMNVEV (reference sequence). V trimming: 1 base; J trimming: 1 base; junction bases outside the gene matches: 13. CDR3 size: 19 residues. The CDR3 DNA sequence: TGTGCCAGCAGTTTATATGGGGGGACAGGGAATTGGGGGAACACTGAAGCTTTCTTT. It is translated as CASSLYGGTGNWGNTEAFF.

This clone was seen more than once but under ten times. This rearrangement joins TRBV9 to TRBJ1-1, with D hard to call. The length of the CDR3 is 15 residues. Trimming took 1 base from V and 0 from J, leaving 10 bases between them. The germline V gene has CDR1 SGDLS and CDR2 YYNGEE. CDR3 loop: CASSVQTSMNTEAFF. In DNA form, the CDR3 reads TGTGCCAGCAGCGTACAGACATCTATGAACACTGAAGCTTTCTTT.

This chain uses TRBV6-1 with TRBJ2-7; D remains ambiguous. In germline, CDR1 is MNHNS, CDR2 SASEGT. The length of the CDR3 is 14 residues. The ends were cut back, 6 bases at V and 1 base at J, with 13 bases in the middle. CDR3 region: CASSLEIGSYEQYF. CDR3 nucleotide sequence: TGTGCCAGCAGCCTCGAGATCGGGTCCTACGAGCAGTACTTC.

The chain carries TRBV7-3 and TRBJ2-4; D perhaps matches TRBD2 (6 bases). Germline CDR1 is SGHTA and CDR2 is FQGTGA. This CDR3 has 14 amino acids. V was clipped by 5 bases and J by 0 bases, with 8 bases between them. For the CDR3, the DNA is TGTGCCAGCAGCCAAGCGGGAGCCAAAAACATTCAGTACTTC. Protein: CASSQAGAKNIQYF.

On this clone itself: This sample includes further DNA sequences coding for the same CDR3. V gene TRBV6-5 combines with J gene TRBJ1-2; a possible D gene is TRBD1 (5 bases). The V gene lost 2 bases and the J gene lost 5 bases, with 9 bases spanning the gap. Germline lookup yields CDR1 MNHEY and CDR2 SVGAGI. The CDR3 is 13 amino acids. The CDR3, as DNA: TGTGCCAGCAGTTACGGGGGAGGGTATGGCTACACCTTC. Translation gives CASSYGGGYGYTF.

The chain carries TRBV7-9 and TRBJ2-7; 8 positions agree with TRBD1. The junction had 14 bases not matched to a gene; V was cut back by 5 bases and J by 2 bases. CDR3 size: 17 residues. Germline CDR1 is SEHNR and CDR2 is FQNEAQ (reference sequence). The CDR3 protein is CASSPKLGQGETYEQYF. The CDR3 DNA reads as TGTGCCAGCAGCCCCAAGCTAGGACAGGGAGAAACCTACGAGCAGTACTTC. Using reference TRBV7-9 and TRBJ2-7 for the parts outside the CDR3, the full variable domain is DTGVSQNPRHKITKRGQNVTFRCDPISEHNRLYWYRQTLGQGPEFLTYFQNEAQLEKSRLLSDRFSAERPKGSFSTLEIQRTEQGDSAMYLCASSPKLGQGETYEQYFGPGTRLTVT.

This clone was observed a few times. V and J are TRBV5-1 and TRBJ2-1; possibly TRBD2 for D (7 bases). The CDR3 is made up of 16 amino acids. The germline CDR1 and CDR2 sequences are SGHRS and YFSETQ. Trimming stripped 0 bases from V and 8 bases from J, with 18 bases between. The CDR3: CASSLALKGGLDEQFF. The DNA of the CDR3 is TGCGCCAGCAGCTTGGCTCTAAAGGGGGGGTTGGATGAGCAGTTCTTC.

This clone was counted only a few times. The chain carries TRBV19 and TRBJ2-1; D not resolved. The CDR3 loop spans 16 amino acids. With 4 bases removed from V and 10 bases from J, the gap between germline ends came to 23 bases. Germline values: CDR1 LNHDA, CDR2 SQIVND (reference sequence). The chain's CDR3 is CASSRSSHTQSAEQFF. Here the CDR3 DNA reads TGTGCCAGTAGTAGGAGCTCACATACCCAGTCGGCCGAGCAGTTCTTC.

The chain couples TRBV4-3 to TRBJ2-7; D perhaps matches TRBD2 (5 bases). Germline values: CDR1 LGHNA, CDR2 YSLEER. The CDR3 covers 14 residues. V was trimmed by 1 base and J by 3 bases, leaving 10 bases between them. CDR3 amino acids: CASSQGPGNYEQYF. CDR3 coding DNA: TGCGCCAGCAGCCAAGGACCGGGGAACTACGAGCAGTACTTC.

This clone is a singleton in its sample. This chain joins TRBV6-5 and TRBJ2-5; no reliable D call. V was clipped by 5 bases and J by 2 bases, with 12 bases between them. This CDR3 has 14 residues. Germline values: CDR1 MNHEY, CDR2 SVGAGI. DNA of the CDR3: TGTGCCAGCAGTCGTCACAGAGTTCAAGAGACCCAGTACTTC. It is translated as CASSRHRVQETQYF.